The 3 T cell receptor beta chains presented below share a single source sample, sequenced in a study of blood T cell repertoires in COVID-19. Method: immunoSEQ multiplex PCR; TCRdb's copy keeps in-frame clones and lacks some. The sample lists about 410,000 clones, over 75% occurring once. Sequencing was performed on peripheral blood. These TCRs come from a woman in her thirties or forties with COVID-19, enrolled during active disease.

V gene TRBV29-1 combines with J gene TRBJ1-6; 7 bases align to TRBD1. In germline, CDR1 is SQVTM, CDR2 ANQGSEA. With V trimmed by 7 bases and J by 8 bases, 8 bases remained unmatched. The CDR3 spans 13 residues. In DNA, the CDR3 is TGCAGCGCGAGAGGGACAGCGGATTCACCCCTCCACTTT. Protein product: CSARGTADSPLHF.

V usage is TRBV18 and J usage is TRBJ2-7, with TRBD1 as a possible D gene (6 bases). This CDR3 has 13 amino acids. Germline lookup yields CDR1 KGHSH and CDR2 LQKENI. Trimming removed 9 bases from V and 1 base from J, with 13 bases in between. CDR3 in DNA: TGTGCCAGTACACAGGGACCTTCCTACGAGCAGTACTTC. Residues: CASTQGPSYEQYF.

The CDR3 coding sequence is TGTGCCAGCAGCTCCAAGGTTCTAGCGGGAGGGTTCACAGATACGCAGTATTTT. Its translation is CASSSKVLAGGFTDTQYF. The genes are TRBV7-2 and TRBJ2-3; 12 bases are a match to TRBD2. The CDR3 is made up of 18 amino acids. In germline, CDR1 is SGHTA, CDR2 FQGNSA. The trim removed 4 bases at V and 2 bases at J, leaving 10 bases unmatched.